Below, 25 T cell receptor beta chains from the same sample are listed, as sequenced in a study of shared clonotypes between healthy human individuals. Some clones are missing from TCRdb's copy, which holds only in-frame ones; the method was immunoSEQ multiplex PCR. This table holds approximately 2.3 million clones, 80% to 95% found once. Sample: naive CD4+ T cells from PBMCs. As to subset: CD45RA+ positively selected. The receptor set was obtained from a man aged 18-30 years in good health. Some clones in this sample may be carry-over from other donors' samples.

CDR3 nucleotide sequence: TGTGCCAGCAGCTCCCGCTCCTACGAGCAGTACTTC. This sequence encodes CASSSRSYEQYF. The chain employs TRBV11-1 and TRBJ2-7, with no clear D. The germline V and J ends were trimmed by 4 bases and 0 bases, with 4 bases remaining between them. The germline V gene has CDR1 SGHAT and CDR2 FQDESV (reference sequence). The CDR3 runs 12 residues.

A word on this clone: Distinct nucleotide sequences in the sample also encode this CDR3. The chain recombines TRBV28 with TRBJ1-5; D gene ambiguous. Germline CDR1 and CDR2: MDHEN and SYDVKM. V was shortened by 1 base and J by 6 bases, with 4 bases between the two germline ends. The CDR3 runs to 12 residues. The CDR3 is CASSLFRQPQHF. The CDR3 DNA sequence: TGTGCCAGCAGTTTATTCCGTCAGCCCCAGCATTTT.

The chain carries TRBV2 and TRBJ1-2; no clear D. This CDR3 contains 15 residues. Germline CDR1 is SNHLY and CDR2 is FYNNEI. Trimming pared 3 bases from V and 7 bases from J, leaving 18 bases between. CDR3 DNA: TGTGCCAGCAGTGAGTCACGGCCGGCGGCCGGTGGCTACACCTTC. Protein product: CASSESRPAAGGYTF. The full variable domain, its missing parts supplied by reference TRBV2 and TRBJ1-2, is EPEVTQTPSHQVTQMGQEVILRCVPISNHLYFYWYRQILGQKVEFLVSFYNNEISEKSEIFDDQFSVERPDGSNFTLKIRSTKLEDSAMYFCASSESRPAAGGYTFGSGTRLTVV.

V is TRBV28 and J is TRBJ1-2; 7 positions match TRBD1. The CDR3 loop spans 15 amino acids. The J segment lost 4 bases and the V segment lost 3 bases, leaving 8 bases of the junction unmatched. Germline values: CDR1 MDHEN, CDR2 SYDVKM. The CDR3: CASSFRGQGGYGYTF. DNA for the CDR3: TGTGCCAGCAGTTTTAGGGGGCAGGGCGGCTATGGCTACACCTTC.

V is TRBV11-2 and J is TRBJ2-7, with 9 nucleotides matching TRBD2. V lost 1 base and J lost 4; bases outside the gene matches: 11. The CDR3 sequence is 17 residues long. In germline, CDR1 is SGHAT, CDR2 FQNNGV. In DNA, the CDR3 is TGTGCCAGCAGCTTAGGGGCGGGAGGGACAGTCTCATACGAGCAGTACTTC. This sequence encodes CASSLGAGGTVSYEQYF.

CDR3 amino acids: CASSVRTSGIQETQYF. The CDR3 DNA follows: TGTGCCAGTAGCGTCCGGACTAGCGGGATTCAAGAGACCCAGTACTTC. The chain uses TRBV19 and TRBJ2-5, with TRBD2 matching 12 bases. Trimming removed 6 bases from V and 2 bases from J; junction bases left unmatched: 7. Germline CDR1 LNHDA, CDR2 SQIVND (reference sequence). The CDR3 is 16 residues long.

On this clone: The junction shows a germline mismatch at one end, possibly a read error. This chain's CDR3 is CASSLVTSHNEQFF. CDR3 DNA sequence: TGTGCCAGCAGCTTAGTGACCTCCCACAATGAGCAGTTCTTC. V is TRBV11-3 and J is TRBJ2-1, with D hard to call. The CDR3 runs 14 residues. Germline CDR1 reads SGHNT; CDR2 reads YENEEA.

V gene TRBV7-8 combines with J gene TRBJ2-2; no reliable D call. Per the germline V gene, CDR1 is SGHVS and CDR2 is FQNEAQ. The CDR3 contains 16 residues. V lost 5 bases and J lost 4, with 17 bases in between. CDR3 sequence: CASSRAAYGVTGELFF. CDR3 DNA sequence: TGTGCCAGCAGCCGTGCCGCCTATGGCGTCACCGGGGAGCTGTTTTTT.

Of note for this clone: This same CDR3 is encoded by further DNA sequences in the sample. The chain has TRBV2 and TRBJ2-5; no reliable D call. V gave up 3 bases and J gave up 5 bases, with 7 bases separating them. The germline CDR1 and CDR2 sequences are SNHLY and FYNNEI. The CDR3 loop spans 12 amino acids. CDR3 protein: CASSEISETQYF. The CDR3, as DNA: TGTGCCAGCAGTGAGATTAGCGAGACCCAGTACTTC.

CDR3 sequence reads: CASSPRLAGVSDTQYF. The CDR3 DNA reads TGTGCCAGCTCACCAAGGCTAGCGGGAGTTTCAGATACGCAGTATTTT. The chain uses TRBV18 and TRBJ2-3; 10 bases align to TRBD2. Trimming cost V 2 bases and J 4 bases; bases outside gene matches: 6. Germline values: CDR1 KGHSH, CDR2 LQKENI. This CDR3 contains 16 residues.

The chain carries TRBV5-1 and TRBJ1-2; D not certain. The CDR3 loop spans 14 amino acids. V was pared by 7 bases and J by 2 bases, with 15 bases between. Looked up from germline, CDR1 is SGHRS and CDR2 is YFSETQ. CDR3 DNA: TGCGCCAGCCACCATCTAACAGCCAACTATGGCTACACCTTC. This translates into CASHHLTANYGYTF.

Worth noting for this clone: The same CDR3 also results from other DNA sequences found in this sample. The chain is built from TRBV15 and TRBJ2-7, with D tentatively TRBD1 or TRBD2 (5 bases each). The CDR3 consists of 15 residues. The germline gives CDR1 LNHNV, CDR2 YYDKDF (reference sequence). Trimming removed 1 base at V and 2 bases at J, with 12 bases between. CDR3: CATSRGGTGPYEQYF. CDR3 nucleotides: TGTGCCACCAGCAGAGGGGGGACGGGGCCCTACGAGCAGTACTTC.

This chain uses TRBV9 with TRBJ1-4, with a possible D match to TRBD1 (5 bases). Trimming removed 0 bases from V and 4 bases from J, with 7 bases in between. The length of the CDR3 is 14 residues. Germline values: CDR1 SGDLS, CDR2 YYNGEE. The CDR3 DNA reads TGTGCCAGCAGCGTAGAAGGGGTTAATGAAAAACTGTTTTTT. Protein product: CASSVEGVNEKLFF. Full variable domain (missing parts from reference TRBV9 and TRBJ1-4): DSGVTQTPKHLITATGQRVTLRCSPRSGDLSVYWYQQSLDQGLQFLIQYYNGEERAKGNILERFSAQQFPDLHSELNLSSLELGDSALYFCASSVEGVNEKLFFGSGTQLSVL.

The chain joins TRBV6-6 to TRBJ1-1, with TRBD1 identical over 7 bases. CDR1 is MNHNY, CDR2 SVGAGI, per germline (reference sequence). The CDR3 totals 14 residues. Unmatched junction bases numbered 5, after V lost 5 bases and J lost 2 bases. CDR3: CASSHRGSNTEAFF. The DNA of the CDR3 is TGTGCCAGCAGTCACAGGGGAAGCAACACTGAAGCTTTCTTT.

The rearrangement uses TRBV2 and TRBJ1-2; a possible D gene is TRBD1 (5 bases). Germline CDR1 reads SNHLY; CDR2 reads FYNNEI. CDR3 length: 13 amino acids. V gave up 1 base and J gave up 8 bases, with 11 bases separating them. Here the CDR3 reads CASSEERGGGYTF. CDR3 coding DNA: TGTGCCAGCAGTGAAGAGCGGGGGGGAGGCTACACCTTC.

The chain couples TRBV9 to TRBJ2-2; D is perhaps TRBD1 (6 bases). Germline assignment: CDR1 SGDLS and CDR2 YYNGEE. This CDR3 is 17 amino acids long. V was clipped by 7 bases and J by 0 bases, with 19 bases between them. The CDR3 loop reads CASAQGWGESNTGELFF. DNA of the CDR3: TGTGCCAGCGCCCAGGGGTGGGGCGAATCGAACACCGGGGAGCTGTTTTTT.

V gene TRBV6-1 combines with J gene TRBJ2-7; TRBD1 might be the D (6 bases). The CDR3 length is 14 residues. Germline values: CDR1 MNHNS, CDR2 SASEGT. The ends were cut back, 4 bases at V and 1 base at J, with 11 bases in the middle. Written as DNA, the CDR3 is TGTGCCAGCAGTGGAGACAGGCAATCCTACGAGCAGTACTTC. Translated, it gives CASSGDRQSYEQYF.

This sequence joins TRBV28 and TRBJ1-1, with a possible D match to TRBD1 (5 bases). This CDR3 spans 13 amino acids. The V gene's germline CDR1 is MDHEN and CDR2 SYDVKM. Deletions cut 1 base from V and 9 bases from J, with 12 bases between. CDR3 sequence reads: CASSLSGRAQAFF. In DNA form, the CDR3 reads TGTGCCAGCAGTTTATCGGGCAGGGCTCAAGCTTTCTTT.

The V gene is TRBV7-2, the J gene TRBJ2-7; D call uncertain. The CDR3 covers 13 residues. CDR1 and CDR2 from the germline V gene are SGHTA and FQGNSA. V was cut by 3 bases and J by 0 bases, with 6 bases left in between. The CDR3 sequence is CASSFSPSYEQYF. Written as DNA, the CDR3 is TGTGCCAGCAGCTTCAGTCCCTCCTACGAGCAGTACTTC.

The chain combines TRBV29-1 with TRBJ2-5; TRBD2 might be the D (7 bases). V lost 4 bases and J 6 bases, leaving 12 bases between the germline ends. CDR1 and CDR2 from the germline V gene are SQVTM and ANQGSEA. This CDR3 region has 12 residues. CDR3 in DNA: TGCAGCGTTGGGGAGGGGGTAAAGACCCAGTACTTC. Its protein is CSVGEGVKTQYF.

The table lists this clone with a count of one. The chain joins TRBV5-1 to TRBJ2-5; D perhaps matches TRBD1 (6 bases). The CDR3 has 14 amino acids. Germline lookup yields CDR1 SGHRS and CDR2 YFSETQ. Trimming cost V 6 bases and J 1 base, with 13 bases left between them. For the CDR3, the DNA is TGCGCCAGCACTCGAGGACAGCCCCAAGAGACCCAGTACTTC. Amino acid sequence: CASTRGQPQETQYF.

V and J are TRBV28 and TRBJ1-5, with TRBD1 matching over 10 bases. The CDR3 has 16 amino acids. The trim removed 3 bases at V and 9 bases at J, leaving 11 bases unmatched. CDR1 is MDHEN, CDR2 SYDVKM, per germline. CDR3 amino acids: CASSFLLGQGDWPQHF. The CDR3 nucleotides are TGTGCCAGCAGTTTCCTCCTCGGACAGGGGGATTGGCCCCAGCATTTT.

V is TRBV2 and J is TRBJ2-5; no firm D call. The CDR3 has 13 amino acids. The germline CDR1 and CDR2 sequences are SNHLY and FYNNEI. Between the trimmed V and J ends, which lost 5 bases and 3 bases, there was a span of 10 bases. The CDR3 protein is CASSYNLKETQYF. CDR3 DNA: TGTGCCAGCAGTTATAATCTCAAAGAGACCCAGTACTTC. Variable domain in full (rest from reference TRBV2 and TRBJ2-5): EPEVTQTPSHQVTQMGQEVILRCVPISNHLYFYWYRQILGQKVEFLVSFYNNEISEKSEIFDDQFSVERPDGSNFTLKIRSTKLEDSAMYFCASSYNLKETQYFGPGTRLLVL.

V and J are TRBV29-1 and TRBJ1-1; 8 bases are shared with TRBD1. Losses at the gene ends were 3 bases for V and 4 bases for J; bases not matched to a gene: 4. The CDR3 sequence is 13 residues long. Germline loops: CDR1 SQVTM, CDR2 ANQGSEA. The CDR3 DNA reads TGCAGCGTTGACAGGGGGCGAAGCACTGAAGCTTTCTTT. Amino acids: CSVDRGRSTEAFF.

This clone was seen just once. This chain uses TRBV27 with TRBJ1-3; 10 nucleotides agree with TRBD1. The length of the CDR3 is 15 residues. The V gene's germline CDR1 is MNHEY and CDR2 SMNVEV (reference sequence). The V segment lost 5 bases and the J segment 5 bases; nucleotides outside the gene matches: 6. The CDR3, as DNA: TGTGCCAGCAGTCAAGACAGGGGGCTAAGAAACACCATATATTTT. It codes for CASSQDRGLRNTIYF.